This T cell receptor (beta chain) was sequenced for a study of beta chain features in type 1 diabetes. Overall study findings and caveats: Shorter TCRB CDR3s, moderately but significantly so, were found in Type 1 diabetes patients in all four CD4+ subsets.

The isolated RNA, all of it, was reverse transcribed, so expressed TCRB transcripts were what got sequenced. Regulatory, naive and central memory T cell samples averaged approximately 3.5 million reads. Some clones are missing from TCRdb's copy, which holds only in-frame ones; the method was immunoSEQ multiplex PCR. Of roughly 400,000 clones in the sample, roughly 16% were seen once. The CDR3 runs to 14 residues. The germline V gene has CDR1 MNHEY and CDR2 SMNVEV (reference sequence). The J segment lost 7 bases and the V segment lost 1 base, leaving 4 bases of the junction unmatched. The collection from each donor was one heparinised blood draw averaging about 116 mL. In this sample, this clone turned up a few times. What it recognizes is unknown.

V and J are TRBV27 and TRBJ2-7; 10 bases match TRBD2. The sequence was collected from a woman under 30 in good health. Sequenced: naive CD4+ T cells from blood. The CDR3 nucleotides are TGTGCCAGCAGTTTATTCCTAGCGGGAGTGGAGCAGTACTTC. Translation gives CASSLFLAGVEQYF.